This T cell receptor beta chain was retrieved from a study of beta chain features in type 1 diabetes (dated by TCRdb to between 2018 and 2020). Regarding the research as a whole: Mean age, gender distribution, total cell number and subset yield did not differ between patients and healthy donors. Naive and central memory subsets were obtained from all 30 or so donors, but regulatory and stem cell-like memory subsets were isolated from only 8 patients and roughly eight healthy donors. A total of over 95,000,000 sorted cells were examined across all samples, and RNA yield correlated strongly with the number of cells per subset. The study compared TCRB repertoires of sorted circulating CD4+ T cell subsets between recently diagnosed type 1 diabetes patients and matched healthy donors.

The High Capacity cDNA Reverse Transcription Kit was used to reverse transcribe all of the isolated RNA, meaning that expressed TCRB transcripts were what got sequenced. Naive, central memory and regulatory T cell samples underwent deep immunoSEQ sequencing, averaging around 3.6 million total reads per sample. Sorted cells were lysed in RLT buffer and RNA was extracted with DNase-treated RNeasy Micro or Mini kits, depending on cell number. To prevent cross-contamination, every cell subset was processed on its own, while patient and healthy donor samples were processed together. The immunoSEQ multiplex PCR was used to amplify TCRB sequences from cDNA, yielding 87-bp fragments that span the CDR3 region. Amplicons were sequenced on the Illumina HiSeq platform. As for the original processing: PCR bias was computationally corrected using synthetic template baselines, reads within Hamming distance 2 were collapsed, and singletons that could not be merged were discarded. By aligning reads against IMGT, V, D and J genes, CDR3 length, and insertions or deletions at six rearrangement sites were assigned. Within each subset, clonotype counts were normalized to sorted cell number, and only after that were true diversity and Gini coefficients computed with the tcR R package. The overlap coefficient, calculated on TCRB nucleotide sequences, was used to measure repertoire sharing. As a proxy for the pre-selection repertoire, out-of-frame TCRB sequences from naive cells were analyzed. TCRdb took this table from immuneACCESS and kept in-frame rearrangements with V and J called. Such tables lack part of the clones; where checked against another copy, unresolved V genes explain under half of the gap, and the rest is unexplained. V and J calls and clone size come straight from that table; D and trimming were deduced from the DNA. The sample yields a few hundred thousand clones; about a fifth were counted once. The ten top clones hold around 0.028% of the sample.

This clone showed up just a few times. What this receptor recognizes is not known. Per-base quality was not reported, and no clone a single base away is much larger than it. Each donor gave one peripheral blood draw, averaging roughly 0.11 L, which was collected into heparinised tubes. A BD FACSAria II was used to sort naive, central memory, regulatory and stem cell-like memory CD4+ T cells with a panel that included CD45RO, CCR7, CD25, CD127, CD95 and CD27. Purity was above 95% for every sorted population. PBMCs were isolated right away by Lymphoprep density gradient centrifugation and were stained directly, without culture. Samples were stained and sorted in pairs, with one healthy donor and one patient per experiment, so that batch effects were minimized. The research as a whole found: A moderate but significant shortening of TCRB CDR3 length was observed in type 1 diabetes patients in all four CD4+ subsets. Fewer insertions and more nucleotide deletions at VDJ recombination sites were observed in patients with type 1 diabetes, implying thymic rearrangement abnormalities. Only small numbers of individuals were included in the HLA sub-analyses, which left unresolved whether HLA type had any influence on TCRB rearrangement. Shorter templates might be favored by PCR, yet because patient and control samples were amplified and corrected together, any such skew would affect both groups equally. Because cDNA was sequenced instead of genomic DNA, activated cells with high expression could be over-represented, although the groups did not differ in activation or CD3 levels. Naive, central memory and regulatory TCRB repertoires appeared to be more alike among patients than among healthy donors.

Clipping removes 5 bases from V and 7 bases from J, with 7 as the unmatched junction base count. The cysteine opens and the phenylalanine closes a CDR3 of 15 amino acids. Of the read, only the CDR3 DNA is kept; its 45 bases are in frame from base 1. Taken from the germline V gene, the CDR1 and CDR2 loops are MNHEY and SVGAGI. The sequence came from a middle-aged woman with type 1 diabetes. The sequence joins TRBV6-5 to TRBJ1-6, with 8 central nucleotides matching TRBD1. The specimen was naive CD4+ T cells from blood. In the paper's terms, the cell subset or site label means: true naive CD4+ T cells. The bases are TGTGCCAGCAGTCTTCGACAGGGGAGCAATTCACCCCTCCACTTT. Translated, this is CASSLRQGSNSPLHF.